The rows below give T cell receptor beta chains drawn from one sample of a study of OX40 agonist ivuxolimab in advanced cancers. Libraries were prepared by immunoSEQ multiplex PCR; TCRdb keeps only in-frame clonotypes and omits some of them. The data hold tens of thousands of clones, with about 90% observed a single time. Sequencing was performed on CD4+ or CD8+ T cells sorted from blood, taken in a trial of the OX40 agonist ivuxolimab. These TCRs come from an adult with an advanced solid tumor such as melanoma, head and neck, liver or kidney cancer. The CDR3 runs from the conserved cysteine through the conserved F or W. D genes are given only for firm matches. The size field is filled for only some rows; it gives once, few, many or a size class.

>TRBJ2-1|NA|TRBV5-1|NA
TGCGCCAGCAGCCACGGCGGAGACAATGAGCAGTTCTTC
CASSHGGDNEQFF
>TRBJ2-1|TRBD1|TRBV5-4|NA
TGTGCCAGCAGCTCCGGGACAGGGGATAGAGGTGAGCAGTTCTTC
CASSSGTGDRGEQFF
>TRBJ1-1|NA|TRBV30|NA
TGTGCCTGGAGTGCGGGTATCCAGAACACTGAAGCTTTCTTT
CAWSAGIQNTEAFF
>TRBJ1-3|NA|TRBV5-1|few
TGCGCCAGCAGCTTTAATGGGGGTACTGGAAACACCATATATTTT
CASSFNGGTGNTIYF
>TRBJ2-5|TRBD1|TRBV5-1|few
TGCGCCAGCAGCTGGGACAGGGGGGAAGAGACCCAGTACTTC
CASSWDRGEETQYF
>TRBJ2-7|NA|TRBV10-3|NA
TGTGCCGCCTGGGACTCACACTCCTACGAGCAGTACTTC
CAAWDSHSYEQYF
>TRBJ1-1|NA|TRBV19|NA
TGTGCCAGTAGTATACACCGGGAGAACACTGAAGCTTTCTTT
CASSIHRENTEAFF
>TRBJ1-1|NA|TRBV4-2|NA
TGTGCCAGCAGCCAAGATCCCACCGAATCCGGCGCTGAAGCTTTCTTT
CASSQDPTESGAEAFF
>TRBJ2-7|NA|TRBV9|NA
TGTGCCAGCAGCGTGGCCAGGACCTACGAGCAGTACTTC
CASSVARTYEQYF
>TRBJ2-7|TRBD2|TRBV6-6|NA
TGTGCCAGCAGTTACTGGACTAGCGGGAGTAGGGAGCAGTACTTC
CASSYWTSGSREQYF
>TRBJ2-5|TRBD2|TRBV5-6|NA
TGTGCCAGCAATCCGGGACTAGCGGGAGCCTTCCAAGAGACCCAGTACTTC
CASNPGLAGAFQETQYF
>TRBJ1-4|NA|TRBV28|NA
TGCGCCAGCTCGCCGTTTGCCGATGAAAAACTGTTTTTT
CASSPFADEKLFF
>TRBJ2-7|NA|TRBV9|NA
TGTGCCAGCAGCCCAAGGAGCTCCTACGAGCAGTACTTC
CASSPRSSYEQYF
>TRBJ2-5|NA|TRBV1|NA
TGCACCAGCAGCCAAGGACTAGCGGCGCCAGATAAGTACCAAGAGACCCAGTACTTC
CTSSQGLAAPDKYQETQYF
>TRBJ1-1|TRBD1|TRBV27|NA
TGTGCCAGCAGTCCACACACTGGACAGGGGGCTCGTCGGAACACTGAAGCTTTCTTT
CASSPHTGQGARRNTEAFF
>TRBJ2-2|NA|TRBV10-1|NA
TGCGCCAGCCGCTCCGGGGTAGGCGGGGAGCTGTTTTTT
CASRSGVGGELFF
>TRBJ1-4|NA|TRBV6-5|NA
TGTGCCAGCAGGTCCGGAGGGGCAACTAATGAAAAACTGTTTTTT
CASRSGGATNEKLFF
>TRBJ1-1|NA|TRBV28|NA
TGTGCCAGCAGCCGGGGCTGGGCTGAAGCTTTCTTT
CASSRGWAEAFF
>TRBJ2-1|NA|TRBV27|once
TGTGCCAGCAGTACCGTGTGGGGTGAGCAGTTCTTC
CASSTVWGEQFF
>TRBJ2-7|NA|TRBV2|NA
TGTGCCAGCAGATCCTACGAGCAGTACTTC
CASRSYEQYF
>TRBJ2-1|NA|TRBV9|NA
TGTGCCAGCAGCCTCGGAGGGTATGAGCAGTTCTTC
CASSLGGYEQFF
>TRBJ1-1|NA|TRBV12-5|NA
TGTGCTAGTGCCCGTCACGGCGGGGGGCCCAGGAACACTGAAGCTTTCTTT
CASARHGGGPRNTEAFF
>TRBJ2-7|NA|TRBV10-3|NA
TGTGCCATCAGTGGAGAACAGCTCTACGAGCAGTACTTC
CAISGEQLYEQYF
>TRBJ1-1|NA|TRBV5-6|NA
TGTGCCAGCGTGGACAGCGGGAACACTGAAGCTTTCTTT
CASVDSGNTEAFF
>TRBJ1-5|NA|TRBV7-9|NA
TGTGCCAGCAGCTTAGACTTCAATCAGCCCCAGCATTTT
CASSLDFNQPQHF
>TRBJ1-1|NA|TRBV6-6|NA
TGTGCCCACAGGGCCGCCGATCTGAACACTGAAGCTTTCTTT
CAHRAADLNTEAFF
>TRBJ2-4|TRBD1|TRBV18|NA
TGTGCCAGCTCCTTACAGGGGGCTAGGAACATTCAGTACTTC
CASSLQGARNIQYF
>TRBJ2-5|NA|TRBV20-1|NA
TGCAGTGCACGAAGGGGGGAGCAGTACTTC
CSARRGEQYF
>TRBJ1-5|NA|TRBV12-5|NA
TGTGCTAGTGGTTTGGGGGGGCATGGGAATCAGCCCCAGCATTTT
CASGLGGHGNQPQHF
>TRBJ2-3|NA|TRBV6-5|NA
TGTGCCAGCATTGGAATTAGCACAGATACGCAGTATTTT
CASIGISTDTQYF
>TRBJ2-5|NA|TRBV28|NA
TGTGCCAGCAGTTCCCGGGCCGACCGTCAGGAGACCCAGTACTTC
CASSSRADRQETQYF
>TRBJ2-7|NA|TRBV9|few
TGTGCCAGCAGCCCTCGTATAAGTAGCGTCGAGCAGTACTTC
CASSPRISSVEQYF
>TRBJ2-7|NA|TRBV12-5|NA
TGTGCTAGTGGTTTGGTACTGAGACAGTCCTACGAGCAGTACTTC
CASGLVLRQSYEQYF
>TRBJ2-5|NA|TRBV7-7|NA
TGTGCTAGCAGCCGGAATGGCAGTTACCAAGAGACCCAGTACTTC
CASSRNGSYQETQYF
>TRBJ2-3|TRBD1|TRBV9|NA
TGTGCCAGCAGCGTAGATTTGACAGGGAACACAGATACGCAGTATTTT
CASSVDLTGNTDTQYF
>TRBJ2-1|NA|TRBV11-3|NA
TGTGCCAGCAATGAGGGCTACTCCTACAATGAGCAGTTCTTC
CASNEGYSYNEQFF
>TRBJ2-7|TRBD1|TRBV4-1|NA
TGCGCCAGCAGTTCCAGGGGGTCCTACGAGCAGTACTTC
CASSSRGSYEQYF
>TRBJ2-7|NA|TRBV21-1|once
TGTGCCAGCAGCAAAGAGGGACTAGAGACCTCCTACGAGCAGTACTTC
CASSKEGLETSYEQYF
>TRBJ2-4|TRBD2|TRBV14|NA
TGTGCCAGCAGCCAACTGGGGATAGCGGGAGAGGGGAACATTCAGTACTTC
CASSQLGIAGEGNIQYF
>TRBJ2-5|TRBD2|TRBV9|NA
TGTGCCAGCAGCACCGGACTAGCGACCCAAGAGACCCAGTACTTC
CASSTGLATQETQYF
>TRBJ1-4|NA|TRBV29-1|NA
TGCAGCGAGGGCCCCAGGCCGGGGGAAAAACTGTTTTTT
CSEGPRPGEKLFF
>TRBJ2-2|TRBD2|TRBV29-1|NA
TGCAGCGTTGAGACTAGCGGGAGGACCAACACCGGGGAGCTGTTTTTT
CSVETSGRTNTGELFF
>TRBJ2-1|TRBD2|TRBV7-9|NA
TGTGCCAGCAGCTTAGAGGCCCTAGCGGGAGGGTACAATGAGCAGTTCTTC
CASSLEALAGGYNEQFF
>TRBJ2-7|NA|TRBV5-6|NA
TGTGCCAGCAGCTTCGGACGTTACTCCTACGAGCAGTACTTC
CASSFGRYSYEQYF
>TRBJ1-6|NA|TRBV27|few
TGTGCCAGCAGTCCCCCGGCCCGACCCCTCCACTTT
CASSPPARPLHF
>TRBJ1-2|TRBD1|TRBV7-8|NA
TGTGCCAGCAGCTTAGTAGTAGGGGGCGTCTTTCACTATGGCTACACCTTC
CASSLVVGGVFHYGYTF
>TRBJ2-1|NA|TRBV15|NA
TGTGCCACCAGCAGAGAAGTGGAGGGCTACAATGAGCAGTTCTTC
CATSREVEGYNEQFF
>TRBJ2-7|TRBD2|TRBV27|NA
TGTGCCAGTGCCCTAGCGGGGGGTGACTACGAGCAGTACTTC
CASALAGGDYEQYF
>TRBJ2-7|TRBD1|TRBV27|NA
TGTGCCAGCACAAACAGGGGCCCCAAAGCTTACGAGCAGTACTTC
CASTNRGPKAYEQYF
>TRBJ2-7|NA|TRBV9|NA
TGTGCCAGCAGCGTAGCGCCGGACGAAGACTCTACAGTCTACGAGCAGTACTTC
CASSVAPDEDSTVYEQYF
>TRBJ2-5|NA|TRBV5-4|NA
TGTGCCAGCAGCTTGGAAGGGTTAGGAGGTACCCAGTACTTC
CASSLEGLGGTQYF
>TRBJ2-5|TRBD2|TRBV29-1|NA
TGCAGCGTTGAAAGGATGAGACTAGCGGGAGAGTTTGAGCAGTACTTC
CSVERMRLAGEFEQYF
>TRBJ1-5|TRBD1|TRBV28|NA
TGTGCCAGCCAGACAGGGGGCGGTCAGCCCCAGCATTTT
CASQTGGGQPQHF
>TRBJ2-1|NA|TRBV9|NA
TGTGCCAGCAGCGCATTCCGGGACTCTTACAATGAGCAGTTCTTC
CASSAFRDSYNEQFF
>TRBJ2-7|NA|TRBV30|NA
TGTGCCTACAACAGGGAATTCAGCTCCTACGAGCAGTACTTC
CAYNREFSSYEQYF
>TRBJ2-1|NA|TRBV20-1|NA
TGCAGTGCTAGAGATCTAGCGGAGCAGTTCTTC
CSARDLAEQFF
>TRBJ2-7|NA|TRBV11-1|NA
TGTGCCAGCAGCCCGAGACTAGCCTACGAGCAGTACTTC
CASSPRLAYEQYF
>TRBJ2-7|NA|TRBV30|NA
TGTGCCTGCGGACAGTCGGGGGAGCAGTACTTC
CACGQSGEQYF